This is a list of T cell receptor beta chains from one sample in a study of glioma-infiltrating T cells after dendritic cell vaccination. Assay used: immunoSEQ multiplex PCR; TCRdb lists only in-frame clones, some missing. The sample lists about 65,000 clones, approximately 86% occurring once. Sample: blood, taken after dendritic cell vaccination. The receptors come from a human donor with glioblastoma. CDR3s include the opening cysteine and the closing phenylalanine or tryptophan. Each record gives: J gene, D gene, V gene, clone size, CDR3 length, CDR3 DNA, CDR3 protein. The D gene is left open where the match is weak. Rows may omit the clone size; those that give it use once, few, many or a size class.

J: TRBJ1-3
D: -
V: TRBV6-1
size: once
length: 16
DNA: TGTGCCAGCAGTGTTAGGACCGGGAGCGGTGGAAACACCATATATTTT
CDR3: CASSVRTGSGGNTIYF

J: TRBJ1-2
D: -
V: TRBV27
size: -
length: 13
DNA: TGTGCCAGCAGTTTCGAGGGTCTGTCTGGCTACACCTTC
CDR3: CASSFEGLSGYTF

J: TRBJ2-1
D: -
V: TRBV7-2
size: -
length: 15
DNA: TGTGCCAGCAGCCCAGACCAGCGGACCTACAATGAGCAGTTCTTC
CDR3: CASSPDQRTYNEQFF

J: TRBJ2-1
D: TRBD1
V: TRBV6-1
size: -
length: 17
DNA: TGTGCCAGCAGTGTCAGGACCGGACAGGGGGCACGCAATGAGCAGTTCTTC
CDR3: CASSVRTGQGARNEQFF

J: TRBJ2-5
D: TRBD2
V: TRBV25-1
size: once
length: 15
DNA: TGTGCCAGCAGTGACGGACTAGCGGGAGGAGAGACCCAGTACTTC
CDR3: CASSDGLAGGETQYF

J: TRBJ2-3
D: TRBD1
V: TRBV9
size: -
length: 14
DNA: TGTGCCAGCAGCGAGGACAGGGCGACAGATACGCAGTATTTT
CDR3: CASSEDRATDTQYF

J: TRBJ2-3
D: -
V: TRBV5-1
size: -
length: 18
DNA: TGCGCCAGCAGCTTGGCAGGCGTGGGGGGTCGGGGCACAGATACGCAGTATTTT
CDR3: CASSLAGVGGRGTDTQYF

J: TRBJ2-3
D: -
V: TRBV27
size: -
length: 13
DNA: TGTGCCAGCAGTTTTAACAATTATGGTACGCAGTATTTT
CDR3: CASSFNNYGTQYF

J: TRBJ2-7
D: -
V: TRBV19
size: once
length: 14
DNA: TGTGCCAGTAGCATCGTGGAGGGAGCCGGCGAGCAGTACTTC
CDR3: CASSIVEGAGEQYF

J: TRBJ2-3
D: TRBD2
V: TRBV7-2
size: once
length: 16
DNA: TGTGCCAGCAGCCAAACTAGCGGGAGGGCGCTCGATACGCAGTATTTT
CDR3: CASSQTSGRALDTQYF

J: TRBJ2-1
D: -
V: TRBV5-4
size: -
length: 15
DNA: TGTGCCAGCAGCTTGCCACAGGGTTCCTACAATGAGCAGTTCTTC
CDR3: CASSLPQGSYNEQFF

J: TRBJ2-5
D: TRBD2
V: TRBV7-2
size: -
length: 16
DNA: TGTGCCAGCAGCTTAGCCCCGGGGGGGCAGGGAGAGACCCAGTACTTC
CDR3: CASSLAPGGQGETQYF

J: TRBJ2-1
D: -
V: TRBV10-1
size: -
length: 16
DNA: TGCGCCAGCAGTGATTCTGCGACTAGCTCCTACAATGAGCAGTTCTTC
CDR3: CASSDSATSSYNEQFF

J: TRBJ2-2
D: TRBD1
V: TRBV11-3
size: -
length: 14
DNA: TGTGCCAGCAGTACAGGGGCGCGAGGCGGGGAGCTGTTTTTT
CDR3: CASSTGARGGELFF

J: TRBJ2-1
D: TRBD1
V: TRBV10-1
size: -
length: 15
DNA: TGCGCCAGCAGTGCCACGGACAGGGACTACAATGAGCAGTTCTTC
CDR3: CASSATDRDYNEQFF

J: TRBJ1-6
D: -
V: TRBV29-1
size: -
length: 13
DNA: TGCAGCGTTGAAGAGGGTCGGGGTTCACCCCTCCACTTT
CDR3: CSVEEGRGSPLHF

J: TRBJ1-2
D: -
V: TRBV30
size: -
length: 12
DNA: TGTGCCAGGAATCGGGGGGGCTATGGCTACACCTTC
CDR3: CARNRGGYGYTF

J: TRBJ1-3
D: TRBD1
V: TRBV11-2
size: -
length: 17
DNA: TGTGCCAGCAGGCGGGACAGTGTAAGACGCTCTGGAAACACCATATATTTT
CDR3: CASRRDSVRRSGNTIYF

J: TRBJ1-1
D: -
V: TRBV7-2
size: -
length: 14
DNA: TGTGCCAGCAGTTCCCTTCAGGGGAGCACTGAAGCTTTCTTT
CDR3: CASSSLQGSTEAFF

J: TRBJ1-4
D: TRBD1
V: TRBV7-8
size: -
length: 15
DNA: TGTGCCAGCAGCGATGGGGACAGTGGAAATGAAAAACTGTTTTTT
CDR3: CASSDGDSGNEKLFF

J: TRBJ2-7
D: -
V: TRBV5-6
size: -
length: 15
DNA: TGTGCCAGCAGTCCCCCCGGGGTCCTTCTTTCCGAGCAGTGCTTC
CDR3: CASSPPGVLLSEQCF

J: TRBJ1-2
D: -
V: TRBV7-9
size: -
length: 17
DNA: TGTGCCAGCAGCCCCGAAGCGACCGGGACATTCAACTATGGCTACACCTTC
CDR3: CASSPEATGTFNYGYTF

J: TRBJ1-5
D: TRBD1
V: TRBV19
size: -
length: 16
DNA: TGTGCCAGTAGTACCCGGGACAGGGGAATTGGTCAGCCCCAGCATTTT
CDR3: CASSTRDRGIGQPQHF